These 27 T cell receptor beta chains came from one sample sequenced in a study of OX40 agonist ivuxolimab in advanced cancers. Sequencing used immunoSEQ multiplex PCR; TCRdb keeps in-frame clones, though not all of them. The sample shows tens of thousands of clones, 86% of them seen only once. The sequences come from CD4+ or CD8+ T cells sorted from blood, collected in a trial of the OX40 agonist ivuxolimab. These TCRs come from an adult with an advanced solid tumor such as melanoma, head and neck, liver or kidney cancer.

Details on this clone: One end of the junction fails to match germline, which may point to a read error. The V call is TRBV7-7, the J call TRBJ2-5; D tentatively fits TRBD1 or TRBD2 (5 bases each). The germline V gene has CDR1 SSHAT and CDR2 FNYEAQ (reference sequence). The CDR3 sequence is 15 residues long. DNA for the CDR3: TGTGCTAGCAGCCCGCTGGGAGTCGGGACAGAGACCCAGTACTTC. Its protein product is CASSPLGVGTETQYF.

This clone has just one count. V and J are TRBV25-1 and TRBJ2-1; no reliable D call. The germline V and J ends were trimmed by 2 bases and 7 bases, with 3 bases remaining between them. The CDR3 covers 11 residues. Germline CDR1 reads MGHDK; CDR2 reads SYGVNS. DNA of the CDR3: TGTGCCAGCAGTGAAGAGAATGAGCAGTTCTTC. This codes for CASSEENEQFF.

As to this clone: At one end, the junction sequence differs from germline, possibly due to a read error. This chain connects TRBV7-7 to TRBJ1-4; TRBD1 is a possible D gene (5 bases). CDR3 length equals 15 residues. Germline lookup yields CDR1 SSHAT and CDR2 FNYEAQ (reference sequence). The CDR3 sequence is CASSLGTGLNEKLFF. The CDR3 DNA is TGTGCTAGCAGCTTAGGGACGGGCCTTAATGAAAAACTGTTTTTT.

Turning to this clone: This specimen includes other DNA sequences encoding the same CDR3. V is TRBV7-2 and J is TRBJ2-5; D is unclear. Trimming stripped 3 bases from V and 2 bases from J, with 7 bases between. Germline CDR1 is SGHTA and CDR2 is FQGNSA. The CDR3 length is 13 residues. The CDR3 bases are TGTGCCAGCAGCTTGTCTAGACAAGAGACCCAGTACTTC. Its protein is CASSLSRQETQYF. Supplemented by reference TRBV7-2 and TRBJ2-5, the full variable domain reads GAGVSQSPSNKVTEKGKDVELRCDPISGHTALYWYRQSLGQGLEFLIYFQGNSAPDKSGLPSDRFSAERTGGSVSTLTIQRTQQEDSAVYLCASSLSRQETQYFGPGTRLLVL.

The rearrangement uses TRBV9 and TRBJ2-5, with 8 bases lining up with TRBD2. The end of the DNA is better explained by TRBJ2-7, so the J call may be wrong. The length of the CDR3 is 16 residues. Germline assignment: CDR1 SGDLS and CDR2 YYNGEE. CDR3 nucleotides: TGTGCCAGCAGCGTAAAGATATCGGGAGGGCCTTACGAGCAGTACTTC. As protein: CASSVKISGGPYEQYF.

The V call is TRBV11-2, the J call TRBJ2-7, with a weak D call TRBD2 (6 bases). Trimming shortened V by 4 bases and J by 4 bases, and 17 bases separated the two germline ends. The CDR3 extends over 15 amino acids. The germline V gene has CDR1 SGHAT and CDR2 FQNNGV. CDR3 region: CASSWTDGGFYEQYF. The CDR3 DNA reads TGTGCCAGCAGCTGGACCGACGGGGGATTTTACGAGCAGTACTTC.

The chain couples TRBV7-8 to TRBJ1-5; D may be TRBD1 (5 bases). Looked up from germline, CDR1 is SGHVS and CDR2 is FQNEAQ. The CDR3 has 17 amino acids. V lost 1 base to trimming and J lost 5 bases, with 18 bases between them. This CDR3 reads CASSLGGSSLWDQPQHF. The CDR3 DNA reads as TGTGCCAGCAGCTTAGGGGGGTCCAGCCTTTGGGATCAGCCCCAGCATTTT.

This chain connects TRBV7-6 to TRBJ2-5; tentative D call: TRBD2 (5 bases). This CDR3 has 15 amino acids. Trimming pared 1 base from V and 3 bases from J, leaving 12 bases between. Germline V gene data show CDR1 as SGHVS and CDR2 as FNYEAQ. CDR3 residues: CASSLGPDLKETQYF. The CDR3 region has the DNA TGTGCCAGCAGCTTAGGTCCGGACTTAAAAGAGACCCAGTACTTC. The variable domain in full, with the rest retrieved from reference TRBV7-6 and TRBJ2-5, is GAGVSQSPRYKVTKRGQDVALRCDPISGHVSLYWYRQALGQGPEFLTYFNYEAQQDKSGLPNDRFSAERPEGSISTLTIQRTEQRDSAMYRCASSLGPDLKETQYFGPGTRLLVL.

This sequence joins TRBV2 and TRBJ2-5, with D perhaps given as TRBD1 or TRBD2 (5 bases each). This CDR3 has 13 amino acids. Trimming pared 4 bases from V and 6 bases from J, leaving 12 bases between. The germline CDR1 and CDR2 sequences are SNHLY and FYNNEI. CDR3 in amino acids: CASSARLGQTQYF. DNA of the CDR3: TGTGCCAGCAGTGCGAGACTGGGACAGACCCAGTACTTC.

The chain couples TRBV6-1 to TRBJ2-5; 7 bases align to TRBD2. CDR1 is MNHNS and CDR2 is SASEGT in the germline V gene. The ends lost 6 bases at V and 5 bases at J; junction bases unmatched: 6. The CDR3 totals 13 residues. The CDR3 spells CASSPGLWETQYF. For the CDR3, the DNA is TGTGCCAGCAGCCCGGGACTATGGGAGACCCAGTACTTC.

This rearrangement joins TRBV6-6 to TRBJ2-7, with 10 bases lining up with TRBD2. The CDR3 loop spans 16 amino acids. V dropped 6 bases and J dropped 2; count of bases not matched to a gene: 10. Germline lookup yields CDR1 MNHNY and CDR2 SVGAGI (reference sequence). CDR3 residues: CASSPRLAGAPYEQYF. The CDR3 bases are TGTGCCAGCAGCCCTCGTCTAGCGGGAGCCCCCTACGAGCAGTACTTC.

V usage is TRBV19 and J usage is TRBJ1-2; D possibly corresponds to TRBD1 (6 bases). The CDR3 totals 15 residues. Germline V gene sequence: CDR1 LNHDA, CDR2 SQIVND (reference sequence). The V end lost 7 bases, the J end lost 0 bases, and 15 bases lay between the germline ends. The chain's CDR3 is CASTHWTEANYGYTF. For the CDR3, the DNA is TGTGCCAGTACCCATTGGACAGAAGCTAACTATGGCTACACCTTC.

The chain recombines TRBV27 with TRBJ2-2, with 14 bases aligning to TRBD2. Germline trimming cut 7 bases from V and 4 bases from J; bases unmatched to any gene: 11. This CDR3 is 18 amino acids long. Germline V CDR1 and CDR2: MNHEY, SMNVEV (reference sequence). CDR3 DNA sequence: TGTGCCAGCAAACAGCCGGGACTAGCGGGAGCGGGCACCGGGGAGCTGTTTTTT. It yields the protein CASKQPGLAGAGTGELFF.

The chain uses TRBV7-6 and TRBJ2-7; TRBD2 agrees at 10 bases. V shed 4 bases and J 3 bases; nucleotides not matched to a gene: 6. CDR3 size: 15 residues. Per germline, CDR1 SGHVS and CDR2 FNYEAQ. The CDR3 sequence is CASSSQAGGVYEQYF. The CDR3 bases are TGTGCCAGCAGCTCCCAAGCGGGAGGGGTCTACGAGCAGTACTTC. Full variable domain (remainder filled in from reference TRBV7-6 and TRBJ2-7): GAGVSQSPRYKVTKRGQDVALRCDPISGHVSLYWYRQALGQGPEFLTYFNYEAQQDKSGLPNDRFSAERPEGSISTLTIQRTEQRDSAMYRCASSSQAGGVYEQYFGPGTRLTVT.

This clone was detected only a few times. The chain couples TRBV19 to TRBJ1-6, with D possibly TRBD1 on 5 matching bases. Trimming cost V 11 bases and J 7 bases, with 15 bases left between them. CDR1 is LNHDA and CDR2 is SQIVND in the germline V gene (reference sequence). There are 13 residues in the CDR3. CDR3 nucleotide sequence: TGTGCCTGCGGAGCGGGGGTAAATTCACCCCTCCACTTT. Its translation is CACGAGVNSPLHF.

V gene TRBV7-2 combines with J gene TRBJ1-1; 12 bases are shared with TRBD1. This CDR3 has 14 residues. Germline lookup yields CDR1 SGHTA and CDR2 FQGNSA. V lost 5 bases, J lost 10 bases, and 8 bases stayed unmatched. This CDR3 is CASSPGGTGGLAFF. In DNA form, the CDR3 reads TGTGCCAGCAGCCCAGGAGGGACAGGGGGCTTAGCTTTCTTT.

The CDR3 loop is CASSPGQGFNYGYTF. CDR3 nucleotides: TGCGCCAGCAGCCCGGGACAGGGGTTCAACTATGGCTACACCTTC. The chain links TRBV4-1 to TRBJ1-2; TRBD1 aligns across 10 bases. Germline trimming cut 4 bases from V and 2 bases from J; bases unmatched to any gene: 4. The length of the CDR3 is 15 residues. Germline assignment: CDR1 MGHRA and CDR2 YSYEKL.

The V and J genes are TRBV18 and TRBJ1-4; the D is unclear. CDR1 KGHSH and CDR2 LQKENI come from the germline V gene. The CDR3 consists of 13 residues. V lost 6 bases, J lost 4 bases, and 9 bases lay in between. DNA for the CDR3: TGTGCCAGCTCCCCTAGGGATAATGAAAAACTGTTTTTT. This encodes CASSPRDNEKLFF.

This clone came up once. The rearrangement links TRBV2 to TRBJ1-1; D not certain. The V gene lost 10 bases and the J gene lost 0 bases, with 18 bases spanning the gap. This CDR3 region has 15 residues. Germline V gene sequence: CDR1 SNHLY, CDR2 FYNNEI. Here the CDR3 DNA reads TGTGCCATTCCGGACCGTTTCGGGATGAACACTGAAGCTTTCTTT. It specifies CAIPDRFGMNTEAFF.

The J gene is TRBJ1-1, the V gene TRBV6-6, with D possibly matching TRBD1 (5 bases). The V end was cut by 0 bases, the J end by 1 base, with 12 bases between. The CDR3 length is 16 residues. Germline CDR1 and CDR2: MNHNY and SVGAGI (reference sequence). The CDR3 nucleotides are TGTGCCAGCAGTTACTCAACGGGACCTGGGAACACTGAAGCTTTCTTT. It translates to CASSYSTGPGNTEAFF.

This clone was counted between two and nine times. The chain joins TRBV30 to TRBJ1-1; D is possibly TRBD1 (5 bases). The CDR3 spans 11 residues. Deletions cut 2 bases from V and 8 bases from J, with 9 bases between. The V gene's germline CDR1 is GTSNPN and CDR2 SVGIG (reference sequence). In DNA form, the CDR3 reads TGTGCCTGGAGTATCGGGACGGAAGCTTTCTTT. This encodes CAWSIGTEAFF.

The chain combines TRBV18 with TRBJ2-7; no reliable D call. Germline values: CDR1 KGHSH, CDR2 LQKENI. The CDR3 extends over 11 amino acids. V was clipped by 2 bases and J by 7 bases, with 6 bases between them. CDR3 loop: CASSPESEQYF. CDR3 in DNA: TGTGCCAGCTCACCAGAATCTGAGCAGTACTTC. Full variable domain (missing parts from reference TRBV18 and TRBJ2-7): NAGVMQNPRHLVRRRGQEARLRCSPMKGHSHVYWYRQLPEEGLKFMVYLQKENIIDESGMPKERFSAEFPKEGPSILRIQQVVRGDSAAYFCASSPESEQYFGPGTRLTVT.

The chain uses TRBV19 and TRBJ1-2, with 8 bases matching TRBD1. The germline CDR1 and CDR2 sequences are LNHDA and SQIVND (reference sequence). V shed 7 bases, J shed 1 base, and the junction held 5 bases outside the gene matches. There are 14 residues in the CDR3. CDR3 loop: CASMGDRYNYGYTF. CDR3 DNA sequence: TGTGCCAGTATGGGGGACAGGTATAACTATGGCTACACCTTC.

This chain links TRBV6-1 with TRBJ2-7; D is unclear. The CDR3 length is 11 residues. CDR1 and CDR2 from the germline V gene are MNHNS and SASEGT. V lost 6 bases and J 3 bases, leaving 6 bases between the germline ends. CDR3 loop: CASSPNYEQYF. The CDR3 bases are TGTGCCAGCAGCCCAAACTACGAGCAGTACTTC.

The chain joins TRBV5-1 to TRBJ2-5, with D possibly being TRBD1 or TRBD2 (5 bases each). V was trimmed by 5 bases and J by 1 base, leaving 15 bases between them. The CDR3 contains 15 residues. Per the germline V gene, CDR1 is SGHRS and CDR2 is YFSETQ. The CDR3 loop reads CASRSTGTAQETQYF. Here the CDR3 DNA reads TGCGCCAGCAGGTCAACCGGGACGGCCCAAGAGACCCAGTACTTC.

In DNA, the CDR3 is TGTGCCACCTCAGGGACTAGCGGGATGGGCACAGATACGCAGTATTTT. Amino acid sequence: CATSGTSGMGTDTQYF. The chain uses TRBV2 and TRBJ2-3; 13 nucleotides agree with TRBD2. V shed 10 bases, J shed 1 base, and the junction held 8 bases outside the gene matches. This CDR3 has 16 residues. Germline values: CDR1 SNHLY, CDR2 FYNNEI.

The chain is built from TRBV7-3 and TRBJ2-3; 7 bases line up with TRBD1. Germline values: CDR1 SGHTA, CDR2 FQGTGA. V shed 5 bases and J 2 bases; nucleotides not matched to a gene: 7. The CDR3 is 15 amino acids. CDR3 protein: CASSPRGGSTDTQYF. DNA for the CDR3: TGTGCCAGCAGCCCCCGAGGGGGCTCCACAGATACGCAGTATTTT.